This TCR beta chain was found in a study of long-term antiretroviral therapy in people with HIV. Study-level results: HIV repertoires spanned tighter CDR3 length ranges than controls did.

Of note for this clone: Its antigen is unknown.

Version v3.0 of the immunoSEQ assay ran at survey level. TCRdb keeps only in-frame clones here, not all; method: immunoSEQ multiplex PCR. The sample has about 15,000 clones; more than 75% are singletons. Donors each had at least one pre-ART PBMC sample and at least two post-ART ones. Clinicians in the United States treated all participants with HIV. The TCR comes from a middle-aged man with HIV. Material: unsorted PBMCs, obtained 6.9 years after starting antiretroviral therapy.

CDR3 sequence: CAWSPLVEQFF. For the CDR3, the DNA is TGTGCCTGGAGTCCCTTGGTGGAGCAGTTCTTC. The chain combines TRBV30 with TRBJ2-1; D is undetermined. Deletions cut 2 bases from V and 10 bases from J, with 9 bases between. CDR3 length: 11 residues. In germline, CDR1 is GTSNPN, CDR2 SVGIG (reference sequence).